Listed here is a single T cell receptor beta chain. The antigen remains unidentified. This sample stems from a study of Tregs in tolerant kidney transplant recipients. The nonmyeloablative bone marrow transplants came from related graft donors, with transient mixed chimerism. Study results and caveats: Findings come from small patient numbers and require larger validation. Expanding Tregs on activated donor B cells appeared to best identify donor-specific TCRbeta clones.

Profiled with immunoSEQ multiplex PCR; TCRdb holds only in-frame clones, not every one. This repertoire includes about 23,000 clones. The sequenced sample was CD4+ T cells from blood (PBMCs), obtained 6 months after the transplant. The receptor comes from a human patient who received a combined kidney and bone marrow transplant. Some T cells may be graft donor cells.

The CDR3 reads CASREDSPVTEAFF. CDR3 DNA, as far as it was read: TGTGCCAGTAGGGAGGACAGCCCGGTCACTGAA. The V gene is TRBV19, the J gene TRBJ1-1; D may be TRBD1 (6 bases). The observed sequence ends 3 residues before the CDR3 terminus, with the missing tail filled in from the germline J gene. Germline values: CDR1 LNHDA, CDR2 SQIVND (reference sequence). The CDR3 spans 14 residues. Trimming stripped 6 bases from V and 4 bases from J, with 15 bases between.